This T cell receptor (beta chain) came from a study of T-cell reconstitution after alpha-beta-depleted transplantation in children. The TCRbeta library incorporated unique molecular identifiers. In TCRdb, the PCR reads were re-called with MiXCR into one record per CDR3 protein. This sample has roughly 220,000 distinct CDR3 sequences; about 12% occur once, and the top ten carry around 2.5%. This clonotype was seen repeatedly, ten times or more. The clonotype comes from a human donor who donated a stem cell graft to a child with acute lymphoblastic leukemia. The sequenced sample was PBMCs from the stem cell graft donor, obtained from the stem cell graft.

CDR3 nucleotide sequence: TGTGCCAGCAGAGGTAGAAACACTGAAGCTTTCTTT. It codes for CASRGRNTEAFF. The V and J genes are TRBV6-5 and TRBJ1-1, with no clear D. Germline V gives CDR1 MNHEY, CDR2 SVGAGI. The CDR3 loop spans 12 amino acids. The V gene lost 6 bases and the J gene lost 2 bases, with 7 bases spanning the gap.